This section outlines one T cell receptor (beta chain) sequence together with its context. Its antigen remains unidentified. The same CDR3 also results from other DNA sequences found in this sample. Libraries were prepared by immunoSEQ multiplex PCR; TCRdb keeps only in-frame clonotypes and omits some of them. The profile shows roughly 2.5 million clones, around nine tenths of them singletons. This specimen comes from a study of shared clonotypes between healthy human individuals. Study summary: Donors were a couple of women and a few men aged 18 to 49. Three CD4 naive, three CD4 memory, two CD8 naive and one CD8 memory plate were used per donor.

Trimming removed 3 bases at V and 4 bases at J, with 7 bases between. The length of the CDR3 is 12 residues. Germline values: CDR1 MNHEY, CDR2 SMNVEV (reference sequence). Whole-study findings and limits: Estimated richness was generally greater in naive than memory subsets. Only blood was sampled; tissue repertoires likely differ.

Sequenced input: naive CD4+ T cells sorted from blood. Subset in this sample: CD45RA+ positively selected. The V call is TRBV27, the J call TRBJ2-7, with D unclear. This clonotype originated in a man aged 18 to 29 in good health. This CDR3 reads CASSFSGYEQYF. The CDR3 DNA reads TGTGCCAGCAGTTTCTCCGGGTACGAGCAGTACTTC.